The source of this T cell receptor beta chain is a study of human T cells and chemical hapten exposure. Broader study findings: In comparison with controls, expanded TCRs gave rise to a significantly larger number of large CDR3 similarity clusters.

Trimming took off 0 bases at V and 6 bases at J, with 13 bases between the two ends. Germline lookup yields CDR1 SGHRS and CDR2 YFSETQ. CDR3 size: 15 residues. Of note for this clonotype: Antigen: not known.

TCRdb re-called the RACE reads through MiXCR, storing one row per CDR3 protein. The top ten clones hold 2% to 2.5% of a sample with some 180,000 distinct CDR3 sequences, under 30% of them seen once. The time point is: patch test 3, about 24 weeks after DPC sensitization. The treatment denotes: therapeutic diphenylcyclopropenone sensitization with weekly scalp DPC. This clonotype was obtained from a woman between 40 and 50 years old with alopecia areata. Some clones in this sample may be carry-over from other donors' samples. Sequencing was performed on whole blood, taken in connection with sensitization to the hapten diphenylcyclopropenone (DPC). The chain employs TRBV5-1 and TRBJ2-1; D is unclear. CDR3 sequence: CASSLVRQSGNEQFF. The CDR3 region has the DNA TGCGCCAGCAGCTTGGTTCGTCAATCGGGCAATGAGCAGTTCTTC.